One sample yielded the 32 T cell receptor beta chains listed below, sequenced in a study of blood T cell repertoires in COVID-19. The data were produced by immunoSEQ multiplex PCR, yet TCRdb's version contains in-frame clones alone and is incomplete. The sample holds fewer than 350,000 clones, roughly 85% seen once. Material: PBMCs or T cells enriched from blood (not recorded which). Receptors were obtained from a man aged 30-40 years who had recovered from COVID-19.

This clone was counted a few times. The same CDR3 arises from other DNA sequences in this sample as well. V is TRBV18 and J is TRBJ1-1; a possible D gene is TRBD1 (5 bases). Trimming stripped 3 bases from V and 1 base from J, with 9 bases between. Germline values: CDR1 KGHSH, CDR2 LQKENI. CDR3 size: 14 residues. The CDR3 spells CASSPGQGNTEAFF. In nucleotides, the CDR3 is TGTGCCAGCTCACCGGGGCAGGGGAACACTGAAGCTTTCTTT.

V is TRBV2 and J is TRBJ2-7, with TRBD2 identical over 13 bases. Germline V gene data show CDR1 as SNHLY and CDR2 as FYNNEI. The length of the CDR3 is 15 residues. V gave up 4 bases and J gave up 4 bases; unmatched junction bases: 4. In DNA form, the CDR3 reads TGTGCCAGCAGTGTACTAGCGGGGGGGTTGTACGAGCAGTACTTC. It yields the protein CASSVLAGGLYEQYF. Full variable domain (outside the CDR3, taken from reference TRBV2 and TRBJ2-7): EPEVTQTPSHQVTQMGQEVILRCVPISNHLYFYWYRQILGQKVEFLVSFYNNEISEKSEIFDDQFSVERPDGSNFTLKIRSTKLEDSAMYFCASSVLAGGLYEQYFGPGTRLTVT.

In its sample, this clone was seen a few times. CDR3 DNA sequence: TGTGCCAGCAGTTTATCGGAAGCGTATACGCAGTATTTT. It specifies CASSLSEAYTQYF. The chain links TRBV27 to TRBJ2-3; D gene uncertain. Germline values: CDR1 MNHEY, CDR2 SMNVEV (reference sequence). V shed 0 bases and J shed 7 bases, with 8 bases lying between them. The CDR3 extends over 13 amino acids.

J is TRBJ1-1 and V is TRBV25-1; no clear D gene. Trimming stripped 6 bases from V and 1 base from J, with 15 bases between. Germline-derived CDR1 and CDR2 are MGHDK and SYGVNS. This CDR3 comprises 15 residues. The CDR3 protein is CASSDSLFGNTEAFF. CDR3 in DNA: TGTGCCAGCAGCGACTCCCTTTTTGGGAACACTGAAGCTTTCTTT.

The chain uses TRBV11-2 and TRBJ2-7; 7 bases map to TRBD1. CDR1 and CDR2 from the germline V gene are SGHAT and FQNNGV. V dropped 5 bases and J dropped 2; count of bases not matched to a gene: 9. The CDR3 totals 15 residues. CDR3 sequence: CASSHQTGTAYEQYF. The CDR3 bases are TGTGCCAGCAGCCACCAGACAGGGACGGCCTACGAGCAGTACTTC.

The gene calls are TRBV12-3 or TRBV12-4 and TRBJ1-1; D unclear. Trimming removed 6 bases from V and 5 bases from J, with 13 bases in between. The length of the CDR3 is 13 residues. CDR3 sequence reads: CASSSARTTEAFF. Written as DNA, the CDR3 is TGTGCCAGCAGCTCTGCCCGAACTACTGAAGCTTTCTTT.

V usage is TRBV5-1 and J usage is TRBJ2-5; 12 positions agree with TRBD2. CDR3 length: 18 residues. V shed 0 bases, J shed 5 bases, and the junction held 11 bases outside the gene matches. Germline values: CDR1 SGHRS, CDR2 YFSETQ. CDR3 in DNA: TGCGCCAGCAGCTTGGCCATGGCTAGCGGGGGGGCCGAGGAGACCCAGTACTTC. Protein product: CASSLAMASGGAEETQYF.

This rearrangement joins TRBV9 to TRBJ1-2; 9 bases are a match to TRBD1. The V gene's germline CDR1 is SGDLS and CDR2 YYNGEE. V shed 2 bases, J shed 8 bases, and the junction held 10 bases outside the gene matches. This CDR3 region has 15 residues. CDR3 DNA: TGTGCCAGCAGCGTTGGGACAGGGCTTGTTCAAGGCTACACCTTC. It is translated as CASSVGTGLVQGYTF.

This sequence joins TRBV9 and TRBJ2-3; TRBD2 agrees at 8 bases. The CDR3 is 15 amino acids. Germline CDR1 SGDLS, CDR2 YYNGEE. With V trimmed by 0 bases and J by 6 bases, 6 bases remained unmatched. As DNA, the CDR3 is TGTGCCAGCAGCGTAGCGGGGACTAGAGGGGATACGCAGTATTTT. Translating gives CASSVAGTRGDTQYF.

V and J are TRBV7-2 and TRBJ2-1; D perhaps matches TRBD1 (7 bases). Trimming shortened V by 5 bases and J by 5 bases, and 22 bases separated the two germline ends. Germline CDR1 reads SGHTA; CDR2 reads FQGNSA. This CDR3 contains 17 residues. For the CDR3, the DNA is TGTGCCAGCAGCCTAAACTGGCGCAGGGGGGTAAACAATGAGCAGTTCTTC. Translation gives CASSLNWRRGVNNEQFF.

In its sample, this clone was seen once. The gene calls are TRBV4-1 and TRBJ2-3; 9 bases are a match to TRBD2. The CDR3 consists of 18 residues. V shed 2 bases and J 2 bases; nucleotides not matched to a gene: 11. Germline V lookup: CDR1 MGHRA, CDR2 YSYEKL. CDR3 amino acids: CASSQKPSGGLTTDTQYF. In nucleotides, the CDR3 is TGCGCCAGCAGCCAAAAGCCCAGCGGGGGGCTTACCACAGATACGCAGTATTTT.

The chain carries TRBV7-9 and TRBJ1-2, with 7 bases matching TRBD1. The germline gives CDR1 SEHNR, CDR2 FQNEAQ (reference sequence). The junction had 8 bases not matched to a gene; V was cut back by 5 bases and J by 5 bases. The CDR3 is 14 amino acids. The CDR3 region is CASSPGTVNYGYTF. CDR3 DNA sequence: TGTGCCAGCAGCCCGGGGACAGTTAATTATGGCTACACCTTC.

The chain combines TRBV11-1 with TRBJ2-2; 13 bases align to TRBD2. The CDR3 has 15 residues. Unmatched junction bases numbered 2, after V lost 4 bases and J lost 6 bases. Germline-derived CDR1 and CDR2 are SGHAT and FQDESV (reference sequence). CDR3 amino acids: CASSSGLAGAGELFF. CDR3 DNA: TGTGCCAGCAGCTCAGGACTAGCGGGGGCCGGGGAGCTGTTTTTT.

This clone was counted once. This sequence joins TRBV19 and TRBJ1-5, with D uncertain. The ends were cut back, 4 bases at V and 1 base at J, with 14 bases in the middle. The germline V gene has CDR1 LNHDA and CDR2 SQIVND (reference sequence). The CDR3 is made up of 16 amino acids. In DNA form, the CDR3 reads TGTGCCAGTAGTAGGACTGAACTAGGGAGCAATCAGCCCCAGCATTTT. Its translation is CASSRTELGSNQPQHF. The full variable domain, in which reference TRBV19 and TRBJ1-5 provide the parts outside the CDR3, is DGGITQSPKYLFRKEGQNVTLSCEQNLNHDAMYWYRQDPGQGLRLIYYSQIVNDFQKGDIAEGYSVSREKKESFPLTVTSAQKNPTAFYLCASSRTELGSNQPQHFGDGTRLSIL.

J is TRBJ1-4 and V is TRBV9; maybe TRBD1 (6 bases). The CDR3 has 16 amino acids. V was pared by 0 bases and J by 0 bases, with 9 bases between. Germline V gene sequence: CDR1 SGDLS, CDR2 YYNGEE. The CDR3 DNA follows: TGTGCCAGCAGCGTAGGGGACACGACAACTAATGAAAAACTGTTTTTT. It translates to CASSVGDTTTNEKLFF.

CDR3 residues: CASSPRDRGNTEAFF. The DNA of the CDR3 is TGTGCCAGCAGCCCTCGGGACAGGGGGAACACTGAAGCTTTCTTT. The V gene is TRBV9, the J gene TRBJ1-1; 10 nucleotides align to TRBD1. The germline V gene encodes CDR1 SGDLS and CDR2 YYNGEE. After removal of 4 bases from V and 1 base from J, the junction contained 4 bases not matched to a gene. CDR3 length: 15 amino acids.

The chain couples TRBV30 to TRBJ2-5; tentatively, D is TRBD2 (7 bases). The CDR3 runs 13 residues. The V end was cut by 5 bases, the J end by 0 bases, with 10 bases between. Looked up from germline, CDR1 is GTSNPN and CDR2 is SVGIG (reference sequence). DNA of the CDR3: TGTGCCTGGGAGGGGGGGTACCAAGAGACCCAGTACTTC. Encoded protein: CAWEGGYQETQYF. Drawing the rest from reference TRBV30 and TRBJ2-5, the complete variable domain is SQTIHQWPATLVQPVGSPLSLECTVEGTSNPNLYWYRQAAGRGLQLLFYSVGIGQISSEVPQNLSASRPQDRQFILSSKKLLLSDSGFYLCAWEGGYQETQYFGPGTRLLVL.

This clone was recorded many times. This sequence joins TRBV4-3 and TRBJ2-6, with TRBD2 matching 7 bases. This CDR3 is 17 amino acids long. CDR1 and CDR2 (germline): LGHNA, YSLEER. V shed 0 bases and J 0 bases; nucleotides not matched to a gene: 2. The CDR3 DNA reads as TGCGCCAGCAGCCAAGATCCGGGGGGCTCTGGGGCCAACGTCCTGACTTTC. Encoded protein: CASSQDPGGSGANVLTF.

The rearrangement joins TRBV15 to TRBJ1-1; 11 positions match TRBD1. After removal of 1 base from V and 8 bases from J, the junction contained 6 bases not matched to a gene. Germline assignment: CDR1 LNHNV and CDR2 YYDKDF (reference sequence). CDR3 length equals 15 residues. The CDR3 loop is CATSRGTGGSLEAFF. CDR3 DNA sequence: TGTGCCACCAGCAGAGGGACAGGGGGCTCATTGGAAGCTTTCTTT.

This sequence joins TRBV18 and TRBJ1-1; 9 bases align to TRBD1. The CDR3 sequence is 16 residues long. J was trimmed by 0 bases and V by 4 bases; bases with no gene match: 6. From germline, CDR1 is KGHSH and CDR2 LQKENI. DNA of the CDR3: TGTGCCAGCTCACTTGGGACAGGGACTTTGAACACTGAAGCTTTCTTT. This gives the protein CASSLGTGTLNTEAFF.

The DNA of the CDR3 is TGTGCCAGCAGTGTTACGGGATCAGGGGGTTTCGAGCAGTACTTC. Amino acids: CASSVTGSGGFEQYF. The gene calls are TRBV6-2 or TRBV6-3 and TRBJ2-7; 7 bases line up with TRBD1. The V segment lost 5 bases and the J segment 6 bases; nucleotides outside the gene matches: 13. Germline V CDR1 and CDR2: MNHEY, SVGEGT. This CDR3 is 15 amino acids long.

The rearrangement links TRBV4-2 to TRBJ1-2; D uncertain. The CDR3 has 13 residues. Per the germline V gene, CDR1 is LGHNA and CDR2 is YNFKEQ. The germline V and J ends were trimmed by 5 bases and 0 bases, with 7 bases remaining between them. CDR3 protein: CASSAESNYGYTF. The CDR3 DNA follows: TGTGCCAGCAGCGCTGAGTCTAACTATGGCTACACCTTC.

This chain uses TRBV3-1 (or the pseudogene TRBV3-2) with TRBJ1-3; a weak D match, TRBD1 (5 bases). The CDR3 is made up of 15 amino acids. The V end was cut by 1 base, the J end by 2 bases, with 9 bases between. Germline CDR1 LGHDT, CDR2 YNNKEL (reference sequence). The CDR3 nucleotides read TGTGCCAGCAGCCAAGGGCCAGGGACTGGAAACACCATATATTTT. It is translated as CASSQGPGTGNTIYF.

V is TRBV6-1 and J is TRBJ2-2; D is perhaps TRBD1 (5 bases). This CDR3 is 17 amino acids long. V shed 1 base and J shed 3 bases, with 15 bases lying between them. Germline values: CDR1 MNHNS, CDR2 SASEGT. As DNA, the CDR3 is TGTGCCAGCAGTGAAGTAGGAAGGGGATCTTACACCGGGGAGCTGTTTTTT. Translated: CASSEVGRGSYTGELFF.

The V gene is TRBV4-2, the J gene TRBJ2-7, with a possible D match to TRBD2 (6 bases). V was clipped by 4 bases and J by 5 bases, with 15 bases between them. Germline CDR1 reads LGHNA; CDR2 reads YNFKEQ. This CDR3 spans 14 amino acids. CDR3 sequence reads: CASSRGPGDHEQYF. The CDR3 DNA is TGTGCCAGCAGCCGAGGGCCGGGGGACCACGAGCAGTACTTC.

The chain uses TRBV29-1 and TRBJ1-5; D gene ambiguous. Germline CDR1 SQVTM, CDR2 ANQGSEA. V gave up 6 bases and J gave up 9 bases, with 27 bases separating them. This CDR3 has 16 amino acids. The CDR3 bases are TGCAGCGTGACGGGTTCGCCGGCAACAAAAAGATGGCCCCAGCATTTT. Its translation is CSVTGSPATKRWPQHF.

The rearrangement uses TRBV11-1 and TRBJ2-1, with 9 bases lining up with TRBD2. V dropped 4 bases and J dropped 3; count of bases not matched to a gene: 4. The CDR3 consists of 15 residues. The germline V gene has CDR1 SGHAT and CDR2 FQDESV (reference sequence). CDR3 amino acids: CASSSGLAIYNEQFF. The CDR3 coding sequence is TGTGCCAGCAGCTCTGGACTAGCGATCTACAATGAGCAGTTCTTC.

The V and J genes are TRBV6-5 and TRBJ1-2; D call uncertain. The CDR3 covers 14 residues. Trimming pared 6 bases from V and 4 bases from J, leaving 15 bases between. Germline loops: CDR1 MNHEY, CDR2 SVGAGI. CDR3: CASRNIGVGYGYTF. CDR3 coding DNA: TGTGCCAGCAGAAACATCGGGGTCGGCTATGGCTACACCTTC.

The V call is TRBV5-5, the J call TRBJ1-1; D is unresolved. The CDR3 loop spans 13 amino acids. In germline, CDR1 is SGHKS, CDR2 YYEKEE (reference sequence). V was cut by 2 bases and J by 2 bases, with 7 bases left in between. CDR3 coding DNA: TGTGCCAGCAGCTTAACAGATAACACTGAAGCTTTCTTT. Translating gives CASSLTDNTEAFF. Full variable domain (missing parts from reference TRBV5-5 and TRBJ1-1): DAGVTQSPTHLIKTRGQQVTLRCSPISGHKSVSWYQQVLGQGPQFIFQYYEKEERGRGNFPDRFSARQFPNYSSELNVNALLLGDSALYLCASSLTDNTEAFFGQGTRLTVV.

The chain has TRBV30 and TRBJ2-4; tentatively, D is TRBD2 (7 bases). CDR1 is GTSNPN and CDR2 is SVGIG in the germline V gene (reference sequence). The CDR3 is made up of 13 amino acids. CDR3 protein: CAATGGNENIQYF. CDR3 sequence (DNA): TGTGCTGCAACGGGGGGCAACGAAAACATTCAGTACTTC. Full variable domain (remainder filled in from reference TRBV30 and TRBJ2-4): SQTIHQWPATLVQPVGSPLSLECTVEGTSNPNLYWYRQAAGRGLQLLFYSVGIGQISSEVPQNLSASRPQDRQFILSSKKLLLSDSGFYLCAATGGNENIQYFGAGTRLSVL.

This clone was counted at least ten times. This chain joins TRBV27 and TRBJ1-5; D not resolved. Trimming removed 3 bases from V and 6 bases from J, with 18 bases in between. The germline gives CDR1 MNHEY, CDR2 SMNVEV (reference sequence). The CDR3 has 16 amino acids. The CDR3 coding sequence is TGTGCCAGCAGTTTGCGGGCAGGACGCTCGGGTCAGCCCCAGCATTTT. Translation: CASSLRAGRSGQPQHF.

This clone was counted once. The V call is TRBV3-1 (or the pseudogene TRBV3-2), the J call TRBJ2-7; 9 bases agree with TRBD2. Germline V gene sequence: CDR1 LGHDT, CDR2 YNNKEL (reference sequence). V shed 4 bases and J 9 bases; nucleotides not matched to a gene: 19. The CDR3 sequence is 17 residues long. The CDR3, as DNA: TGTGCCAGCAGCCCAAAAGTCCTAGCGGGATACGCTTCCGGGCAGTACTTC. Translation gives CASSPKVLAGYASGQYF.